This TCR beta chain was identified during a study of type 1 regulatory T cells. Study overall: T-allo10 is an in vitro-generated, Tr1-enriched CD4 T cell product specific for alloantigen. Study-level findings and limits: Type 1 regulatory T cells had a more restricted TCR repertoire than non-type 1 regulatory T cells.

The germline V and J ends were trimmed by 2 bases and 0 bases, with 2 bases remaining between them. The CDR3 has 14 residues. TCRdb ran MiXCR on the reads and lists one entry per CDR3 protein. Here the sample spans around 64,000 distinct CDR3 sequences, around 20% being singletons. Worth noting for this clonotype: Its target is not known.

The TCR comes from a human donor in good health. The chain is built from TRBV12-3 or TRBV12-4 and TRBJ2-6; D call uncertain. Sequencing input: cultured type 1 regulatory T (Tr1) cells, either the whole culture or a sorted fraction (not recorded which). CDR3 protein: CASSLHSGANVLTF. The CDR3 DNA is TGTGCCAGCAGTTTACACTCTGGGGCCAACGTCCTGACTTTC.